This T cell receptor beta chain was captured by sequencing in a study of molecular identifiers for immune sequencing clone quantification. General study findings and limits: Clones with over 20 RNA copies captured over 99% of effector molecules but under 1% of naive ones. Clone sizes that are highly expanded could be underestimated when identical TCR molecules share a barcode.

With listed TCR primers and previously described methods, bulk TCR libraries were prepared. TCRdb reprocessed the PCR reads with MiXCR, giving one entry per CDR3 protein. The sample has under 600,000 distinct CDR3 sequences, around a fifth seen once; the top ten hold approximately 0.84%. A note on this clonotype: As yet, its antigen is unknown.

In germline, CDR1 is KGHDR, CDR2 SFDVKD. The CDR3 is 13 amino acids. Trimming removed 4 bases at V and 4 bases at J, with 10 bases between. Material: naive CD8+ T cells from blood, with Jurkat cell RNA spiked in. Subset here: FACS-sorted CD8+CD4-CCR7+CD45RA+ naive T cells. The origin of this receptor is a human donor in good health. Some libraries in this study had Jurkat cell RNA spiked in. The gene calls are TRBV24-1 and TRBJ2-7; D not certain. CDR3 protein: CATSDAPDYEQYF. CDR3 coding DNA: TGTGCCACCAGTGACGCCCCAGATTACGAGCAGTACTTC.